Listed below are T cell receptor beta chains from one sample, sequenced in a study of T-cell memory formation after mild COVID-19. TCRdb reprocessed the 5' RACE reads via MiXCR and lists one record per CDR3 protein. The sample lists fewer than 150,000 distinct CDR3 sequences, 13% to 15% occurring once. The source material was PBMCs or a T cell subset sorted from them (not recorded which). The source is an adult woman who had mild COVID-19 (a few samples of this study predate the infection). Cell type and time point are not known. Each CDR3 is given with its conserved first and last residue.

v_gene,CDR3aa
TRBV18,CASSPSPAYSNQPQHF
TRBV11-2,CASSLGDRVYNEQFF
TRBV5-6,CASRRPHF
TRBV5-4,CASRDSGRGTNTQYF
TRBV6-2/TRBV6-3,CASSYDPGRQYF
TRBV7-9,CASSTIPGELFF
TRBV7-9,CASSPGFAGVETQYF
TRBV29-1,CSVRTGADYEQYF
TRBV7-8,CASSLAQRGGGTEAFF
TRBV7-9,CASSLEGVNTEAFF
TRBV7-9,CASSLSDSYSPLHF
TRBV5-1,CASSLTGGDNEQFF
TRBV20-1,CSARVRLAGGSSYNEQFF
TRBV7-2,CASRPRGAYEQYF
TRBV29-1,CSVELGIYEQYF
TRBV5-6,CASSYGYGGSDTQYF
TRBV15,CATSRGLTSGSAYEQYF
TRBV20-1,CSAEGLAGATLGDEQFF
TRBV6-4,CASSHGQGYEQYF
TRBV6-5,CASSWTPGSNEQFF
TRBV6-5,CASSRDRVYYGYTF
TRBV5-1,CASAPTPTERTEAFF
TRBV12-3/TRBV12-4,CASRLDGTSYEQYF
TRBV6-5,CASRAYRGLISGANVLTF
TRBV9,CASTPGGGQETQYF
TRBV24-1,CATSDALDSINQPQHF
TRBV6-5,CASSNGLGLAGDDTQYF
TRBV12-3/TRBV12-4,CASTPSSNQPQHF
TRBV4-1,CASSQSVLGYVEAFF
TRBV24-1,CATRDRGDQPQHF
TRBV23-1,CASSHGGGGADTQYF
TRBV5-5,CASSQGQPHGTGELFF
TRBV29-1,CSVRLLTGPRDGYTF
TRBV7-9,CASSGGTVLGNEKLFF
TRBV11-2,CASSSLSGGVWDEQFF
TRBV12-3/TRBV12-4,CASSPGNYGYTF
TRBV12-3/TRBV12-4,CASSVHNEAWGEQFF
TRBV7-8,CASSLGPRVAPTEAFF
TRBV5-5,CASSSQGTSYEQYF
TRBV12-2,CASRFRDKGISPLHF
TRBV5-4,CASSLWRESSYEQYF
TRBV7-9,CASSSPQVARETQYF
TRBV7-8,CASSLIYEAFF
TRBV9,CASSTAGDPYNEQFF
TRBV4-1,CASSQSPDRSTDTQYF
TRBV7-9,CASSYQQGHEQYF
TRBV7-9,CASSLVSGGGYNEQFF
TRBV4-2,CARPGQGNYEQYF
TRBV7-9,CASSFNRWGENTEAFF
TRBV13,CASGTDQETQYF